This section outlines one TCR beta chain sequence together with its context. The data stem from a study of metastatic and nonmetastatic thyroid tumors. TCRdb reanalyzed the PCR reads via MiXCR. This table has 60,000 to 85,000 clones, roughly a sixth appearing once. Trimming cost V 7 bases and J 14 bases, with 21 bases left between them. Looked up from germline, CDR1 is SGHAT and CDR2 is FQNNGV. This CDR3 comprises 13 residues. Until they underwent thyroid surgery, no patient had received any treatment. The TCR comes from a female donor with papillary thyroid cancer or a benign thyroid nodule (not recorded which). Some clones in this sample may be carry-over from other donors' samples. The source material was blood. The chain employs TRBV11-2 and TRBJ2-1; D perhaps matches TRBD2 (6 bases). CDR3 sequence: CASIDTVGGLKFF. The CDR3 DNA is TGTGCCAGCATCGACACGGTCGGGGGTCTGAAGTTCTTC. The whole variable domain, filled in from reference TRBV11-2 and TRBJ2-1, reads EAGVAQSPRYKIIEKRQSVAFWCNPISGHATLYWYQQILGQGPKLLIQFQNNGVVDDSQLPKDRFSAERLKGVDSTLKIQPAKLEDSAVYLCASIDTVGGLKFFGPGTRLTVL.